A single sample is the source of the 5 T cell receptor beta chains below, sequenced in a study of identifying expanded T cells in peripheral blood (dated by TCRdb to between 2017 and 2020). Library generation was performed with the immunoSEQ multiplex PCR assay. This immuneACCESS table, as held by TCRdb, lists in-frame sequences with V and J called but not all clones. Of the missing ones, under half trace to an unresolved V gene in checked studies; the others have no known cause. This sample is represented by about 110,000 clones; less than 90% of them were singletons. 8.4% of the sample lies in the top ten. The sequenced material came from blood. All receptors derive from a person between 18 and 75 years old in good health.

The chain uses TRBV7-8 and TRBJ1-1; D remains ambiguous. The CDR3 sequence is 13 residues long. V gave up 6 bases and J gave up 4 bases, with 12 bases separating them. The germline V gene encodes CDR1 SGHVS and CDR2 FQNEAQ. The CDR3 sequence is CASRLQSGTEAFF. CDR3 DNA sequence: TGTGCCAGCAGGTTACAGTCGGGCACTGAAGCTTTCTTT.

The chain recombines TRBV29-1 with TRBJ1-3; no reliable D call. CDR1 and CDR2 (germline): SQVTM, ANQGSEA. This CDR3 region has 14 residues. The V end lost 7 bases, the J end lost 0 bases, and 13 bases lay between the germline ends. CDR3 nucleotide sequence: TGCAGCGCCATTGGCACAAGCTCTGGAAACACCATATATTTT. Translated, it gives CSAIGTSSGNTIYF.

V gene TRBV30 combines with J gene TRBJ2-4, with TRBD1 matching over 8 bases. Trimming removed 5 bases from V and 6 bases from J; junction bases left unmatched: 6. The V gene's germline CDR1 is GTSNPN and CDR2 SVGIG (reference sequence). The CDR3 has 13 residues. CDR3 region: CAWDGQGGNIQYF. In DNA, the CDR3 is TGTGCCTGGGATGGACAGGGAGGAAACATTCAGTACTTC.

V and J are TRBV7-9 and TRBJ2-1; TRBD2 aligns across 9 bases. CDR1 is SEHNR and CDR2 is FQNEAQ in the germline V gene (reference sequence). The CDR3 loop spans 15 amino acids. The ends lost 2 bases at V and 3 bases at J; junction bases unmatched: 2. In nucleotides, the CDR3 is TGTGCCAGCAGCTTACTAGCGGGGCTCTACAATGAGCAGTTCTTC. The encoded protein is CASSLLAGLYNEQFF.

The V call is TRBV2, the J call TRBJ2-7; D ambiguous. V dropped 0 bases and J dropped 2 bases, with 8 bases sitting between them. The CDR3 loop spans 14 amino acids. Per the germline V gene, CDR1 is SNHLY and CDR2 is FYNNEI. The CDR3 DNA reads as TGTGCCAGCAGTGAAGCGTCCCAACCCTACGAGCAGTACTTC. Protein product: CASSEASQPYEQYF. The variable domain in full, with the rest retrieved from reference TRBV2 and TRBJ2-7, is EPEVTQTPSHQVTQMGQEVILRCVPISNHLYFYWYRQILGQKVEFLVSFYNNEISEKSEIFDDQFSVERPDGSNFTLKIRSTKLEDSAMYFCASSEASQPYEQYFGPGTRLTVT.